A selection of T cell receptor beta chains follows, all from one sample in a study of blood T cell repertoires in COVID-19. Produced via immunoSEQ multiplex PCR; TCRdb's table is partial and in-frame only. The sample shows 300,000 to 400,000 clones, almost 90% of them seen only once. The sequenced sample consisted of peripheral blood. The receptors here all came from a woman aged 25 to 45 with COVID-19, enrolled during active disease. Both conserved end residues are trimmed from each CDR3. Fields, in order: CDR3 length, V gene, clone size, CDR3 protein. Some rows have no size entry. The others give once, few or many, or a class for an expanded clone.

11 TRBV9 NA ASSVMGGETQY
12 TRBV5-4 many ASSLQRRSTEAF
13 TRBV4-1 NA ASSQDLAGGYEQY
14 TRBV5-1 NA ASSWDSPSNTGELF
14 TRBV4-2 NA ASSQEGQRDDNEQF
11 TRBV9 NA ASSATVRGAQY
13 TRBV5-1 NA ASSTGTSVYNEQF
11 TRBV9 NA ASSTTGGTEAF
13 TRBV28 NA ASSSLASFSYEQY
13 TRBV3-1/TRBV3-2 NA ASSPQGEWRQPQH
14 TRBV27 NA ASSPRLAGGVGELF
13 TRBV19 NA ASSPNRVRNTEAF
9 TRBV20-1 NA SADQGVAQY
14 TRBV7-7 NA ASSPLPVQGGYEQY
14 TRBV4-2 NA ASSQEAAGRSDTQY
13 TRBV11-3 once ASSLPGQLNNEQF
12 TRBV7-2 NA ASSTPDSYTEAF
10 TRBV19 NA ASSIVLEEQF
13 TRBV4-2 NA ASSQSWGQGDGYT
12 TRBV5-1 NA ASSGGLEETEAF
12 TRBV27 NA ASSSTGANTEAF
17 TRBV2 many ASSHETRTGISYNSPLH